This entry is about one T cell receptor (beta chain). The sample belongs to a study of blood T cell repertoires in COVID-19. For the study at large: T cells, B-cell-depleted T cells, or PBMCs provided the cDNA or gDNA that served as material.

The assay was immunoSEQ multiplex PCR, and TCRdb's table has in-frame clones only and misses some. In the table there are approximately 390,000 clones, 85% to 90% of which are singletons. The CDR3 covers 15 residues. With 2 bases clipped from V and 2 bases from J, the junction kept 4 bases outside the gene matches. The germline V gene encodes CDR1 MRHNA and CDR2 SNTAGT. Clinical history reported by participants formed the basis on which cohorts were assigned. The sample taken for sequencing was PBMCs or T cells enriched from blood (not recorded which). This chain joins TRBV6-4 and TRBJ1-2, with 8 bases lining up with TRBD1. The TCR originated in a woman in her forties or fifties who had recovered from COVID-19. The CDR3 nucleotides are TGTGCCAGCAGTGACCCCGGACAGGGAAACTATGGCTACACCTTC. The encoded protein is CASSDPGQGNYGYTF.